The present T cell receptor beta chain was sequenced within a study of blood T cell repertoires in COVID-19. Across the study: Sample material is recorded as cDNA or gDNA derived from T cells, B-cell-depleted T cells, or PBMCs.

In the source study's methods: From reference gene primer amplification, estimates of nucleated cell counts were derived. TCRdb keeps only in-frame clones here, not all; method: immunoSEQ multiplex PCR. V and J calls plus clone size are reproduced from that table; the DNA served to infer D and trimming. The table has around 180,000 clones, roughly 91% seen once. The specimen was peripheral blood. This sequence originates from a human donor in a cohort sampled during active COVID-19.

The CDR3 protein is CSVSTDTQYF. CDR3 nucleotide sequence: TGCAGTGTCTCCACAGATACGCAGTATTTT. The genes are TRBV20-1 and TRBJ2-3; D is undetermined. V was trimmed by 7 bases and J by 2 bases, leaving 4 bases between them. Germline lookup yields CDR1 DFQATT and CDR2 SNEGSKA (reference sequence). CDR3 length equals 10 residues.